Following are 2 T cell receptor beta chains from one sample sequenced in a study of blood T cells in healthy people across ages. PCR was performed a second time for about 7 to 12 cycles using a sample-barcoded 5' primer and a J-beta primer mix. TCRdb re-analysed the 5' RACE reads in MiXCR, keeping a single row per CDR3 protein. The data show 550,000 to 750,000 distinct CDR3 sequences, under 25% seen once. Sequenced sample: blood. Every receptor here comes from an older man in good health.

The chain recombines TRBV20-1 with TRBJ2-7; a weak D match, TRBD1 (5 bases). The germline V gene encodes CDR1 DFQATT and CDR2 SNEGSKA (reference sequence). This CDR3 is 11 amino acids long. V lost 3 bases, J lost 4 bases, and 7 bases lay in between. In DNA, the CDR3 is TGCAGTGCTAGTTACAGGTACGAGCAGTACGTC. It yields the protein CSASYRYEQYV.

This clonotype appeared a few times. V is TRBV28 and J is TRBJ2-2; D is possibly TRBD2 (5 bases). CDR3 length equals 15 residues. Germline loops: CDR1 MDHEN, CDR2 SYDVKM. Trimming removed 5 bases at V and 1 base at J, with 11 bases between. CDR3 nucleotides: TGTGCCAGCAGTGACCGGACTGAGAACACCGGGGAGCTGTTTTTT. Amino acids: CASSDRTENTGELFF.